This T cell receptor (beta chain) was identified in a study of T cells in Graves' hyperthyroidism and ophthalmopathy. Regarding the study as a whole: From stable hyperthyroidism, ophthalmopathy was separated by a 13 V-J model. Most clonotypes expanded in thyroid above 0.001 were likewise present in blood.

This clonotype appeared many times. Its specificity is not known. Lactation, pregnancy, other autoimmune disease or uncontrolled infection excluded patients. Trimming pared 1 base from V and 7 bases from J, leaving 10 bases between. The CDR3 spans 13 residues. Germline CDR1 and CDR2: SGHVS and FQNEAQ. Regions amplified from RNA transcripts were the TCR beta CDR3 regions. TCR CDR3 regions were first amplified by RT-PCR with HTBI primers. TCRdb re-called the multiplex PCR reads through MiXCR, storing one row per CDR3 protein. Of some 500,000 distinct CDR3 sequences listed, around a quarter are singletons.

Sequenced: blood. V usage is TRBV7-8 and J usage is TRBJ2-5, with unresolved D. The source of this sequence is a woman between 25 and 40 years old with Graves' ophthalmopathy. CDR3 bases: TGTGCCAGCAGCTTAGGGCCAACGGCGACCCAGTACTTC. Translating gives CASSLGPTATQYF. The full variable domain, with the rest looked up from reference TRBV7-8 and TRBJ2-5, is GAGVSQSPRYKVAKRGQDVALRCDPISGHVSLFWYQQALGQGPEFLTYFQNEAQLDKSGLPSDRFFAERPEGSVSTLKIQRTQQEDSAVYLCASSLGPTATQYFGPGTRLLVL.